These 10 T cell receptor beta chains came from one sample sequenced in a study of T cells in Graves' hyperthyroidism and ophthalmopathy. Amplification targeted TCR beta CDR3 regions from RNA transcripts. A first-round RT-PCR of the TCR CDR3 used the HTBI primer set. In TCRdb, the multiplex PCR reads were re-called with MiXCR into one record per CDR3 protein. The table has 250,000 to 300,000 distinct CDR3 sequences, roughly 19% seen once; the top ten hold 39%. Sequenced sample: blood. These receptors originate from a man aged 45-65 years with Graves' ophthalmopathy.

For this clonotype: Sequence at one end of the junction differs from germline and may be a read error. The chain joins TRBV24-1 to TRBJ2-5, with 14 bases fitting TRBD2. This CDR3 region has 17 residues. Germline V CDR1 and CDR2: KGHDR, SFDVKD. DNA of the CDR3: TGTGCCACCAGTGATTTGCCGACTAGCGGGAGGGGGGAGACCCGGTACTTC. This translates into CATSDLPTSGRGETRYF.

Many counts were recorded for this clonotype. V and J are TRBV28 and TRBJ2-4, with TRBD2 as a possible D gene (7 bases). The CDR3 length is 14 residues. Germline CDR1 is MDHEN and CDR2 is SYDVKM. Trimming took off 6 bases at V and 6 bases at J, with 15 bases between the two ends. For the CDR3, the DNA is TGTGCCAGCAGCCAAGGGGGGGGTAGAAACATTCAGTACTTC. Its translation: CASSQGGGRNIQYF.

This clonotype came up a few times. The gene calls are TRBV27 and TRBJ2-1; 7 bases are shared with TRBD2. CDR1 MNHEY and CDR2 SMNVEV come from the germline V gene (reference sequence). The junction had 7 bases not matched to a gene; V was cut back by 5 bases and J by 3 bases. The CDR3 runs 15 residues. CDR3 protein: CASSPAGGVYNEQFF. In nucleotides, the CDR3 is TGTGCCAGCAGTCCCGCTGGGGGGGTCTACAATGAGCAGTTCTTC.

This clonotype came up many times. This chain uses TRBV6-5 with TRBJ2-5; the D is unclear. The CDR3 has 15 amino acids. Trimming removed 2 bases from V and 2 bases from J, with 12 bases in between. Germline lookup yields CDR1 MNHEY and CDR2 SVGAGI. CDR3 nucleotide sequence: TGTGCCAGCAGTTACGGGTTCGGAATACAAGAGACCCAGTACTTC. This encodes CASSYGFGIQETQYF.

V usage is TRBV24-1 and J usage is TRBJ2-2, with 8 bases lining up with TRBD1. This CDR3 has 16 residues. Trimming took 2 bases from V and 7 from J; bases not matched to a gene: 8. In germline, CDR1 is KGHDR, CDR2 SFDVKD. The CDR3 nucleotides are TGTGCCACCAGTGATTATGGACAGGGTGGAGGCGGGGAGCTGTTTTTT. It specifies CATSDYGQGGGGELFF.

The table lists this clonotype with a few counts. V usage is TRBV13 and J usage is TRBJ2-1, with 10 bases lining up with TRBD2. V lost 5 bases, J lost 7 bases, and 5 bases stayed unmatched. This CDR3 spans 14 amino acids. Germline loops: CDR1 PRHDT, CDR2 FYEKMQ (reference sequence). Here the CDR3 reads CASSAGTSVNEQFF. As DNA, the CDR3 is TGTGCCAGCAGCGCCGGGACTAGCGTGAATGAGCAGTTCTTC.

This clonotype was seen more than once but under ten times. The chain employs TRBV4-2 and TRBJ2-3; D gene unclear. V shed 6 bases and J shed 0 bases, with 10 bases lying between them. Per germline, CDR1 LGHNA and CDR2 YNFKEQ. This CDR3 is built from 14 residues. The CDR3: CASRSAASTDTQYF. Written as DNA, the CDR3 is TGTGCCAGCAGAAGCGCGGCCAGCACAGATACGCAGTATTTT.

In this sample, this clonotype turned up many times. The V and J genes are TRBV11-1 and TRBJ2-7, with a tentative D call TRBD2 (5 bases). Per the germline V gene, CDR1 is SGHAT and CDR2 is FQDESV (reference sequence). Trimming shortened V by 0 bases and J by 0 bases, and 6 bases separated the two germline ends. The CDR3 totals 14 residues. Written as DNA, the CDR3 is TGTGCCAGCAGCTTAGCCGGGATCTCCTACGAGCAGTACTTC. Protein sequence: CASSLAGISYEQYF.

The J gene is TRBJ1-4, the V gene TRBV29-1; D is uncertain. The CDR3 loop spans 13 amino acids. The ends were cut back, 6 bases at V and 3 bases at J, with 11 bases in the middle. Per germline, CDR1 SQVTM and CDR2 ANQGSEA. In DNA form, the CDR3 reads TGCAGCGTCGTATTGACGGCTAATGAAAAACTGTTTTTT. It specifies CSVVLTANEKLFF.

The chain is built from TRBV27 and TRBJ2-2; a weak D match, TRBD2 (6 bases). The CDR3 totals 16 residues. Trimming stripped 7 bases from V and 3 bases from J, with 18 bases between. Germline values: CDR1 MNHEY, CDR2 SMNVEV (reference sequence). The CDR3 sequence is CASKMQAGLDTGELFF. The CDR3 coding sequence is TGTGCCAGCAAAATGCAGGCGGGATTGGACACCGGGGAGCTGTTTTTT.